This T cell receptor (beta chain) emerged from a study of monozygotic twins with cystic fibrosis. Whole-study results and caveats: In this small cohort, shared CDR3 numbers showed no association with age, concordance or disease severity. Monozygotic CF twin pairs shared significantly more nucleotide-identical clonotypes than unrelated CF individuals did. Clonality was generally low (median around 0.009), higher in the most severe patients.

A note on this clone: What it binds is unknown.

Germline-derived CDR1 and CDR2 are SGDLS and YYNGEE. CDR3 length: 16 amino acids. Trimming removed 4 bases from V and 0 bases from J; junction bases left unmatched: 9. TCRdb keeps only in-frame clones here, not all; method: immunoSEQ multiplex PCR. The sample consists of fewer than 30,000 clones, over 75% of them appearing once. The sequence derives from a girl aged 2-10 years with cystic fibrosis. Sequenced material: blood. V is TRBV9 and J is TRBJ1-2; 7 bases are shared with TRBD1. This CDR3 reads CASSWDSSWANYGYTF. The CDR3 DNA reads TGTGCCAGCAGCTGGGACAGTTCCTGGGCTAACTATGGCTACACCTTC.